What follows describes a single TCR beta chain. V lost 3 bases and J lost 9; bases outside the gene matches: 15. Germline CDR1 SGHKS, CDR2 YYEKEE (reference sequence). The CDR3 totals 15 residues. The data stem from a study of blood T cell repertoires in COVID-19. For the study at large: Collection of acute and convalescent COVID-19 samples took place in the United States, Italy and Spain. PBMCs, B-cell-depleted T cells, or T cells provided the cDNA or gDNA that made up the material.

Original methodology: Estimates of nucleated cell counts were drawn from the amplification of reference gene primers. Using immunoSEQ multiplex PCR, the repertoire was profiled, and TCRdb retains in-frame clones only, with some absent. The DNA was the basis for D and trimming; V, J and clone size are from that table. The data show around 77,000 clones, 75% to 90% seen once. This TCR was recovered from a man older than 75 with acute or convalescent COVID-19. The specimen sequenced was peripheral blood. V gene TRBV5-5 combines with J gene TRBJ2-7, with 7 bases that match TRBD1. CDR3 loop: CASSSRTGPTIWQYF. The CDR3, as DNA: TGTGCCAGCAGCTCACGGACAGGTCCTACGATTTGGCAGTACTTC.